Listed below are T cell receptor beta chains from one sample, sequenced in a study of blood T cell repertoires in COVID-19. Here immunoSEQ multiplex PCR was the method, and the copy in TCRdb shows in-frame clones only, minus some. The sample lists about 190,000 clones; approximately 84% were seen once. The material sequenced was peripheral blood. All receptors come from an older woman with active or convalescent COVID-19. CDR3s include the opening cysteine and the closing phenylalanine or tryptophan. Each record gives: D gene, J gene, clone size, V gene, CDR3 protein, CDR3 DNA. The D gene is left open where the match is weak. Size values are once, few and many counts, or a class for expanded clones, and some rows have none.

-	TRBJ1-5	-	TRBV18	CASSPSGNLPGQPQHF	TGTGCCAGCTCACCATCCGGTAACCTTCCTGGTCAGCCCCAGCATTTT
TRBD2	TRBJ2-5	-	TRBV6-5	CASTTFAAGEETQYF	TGTGCCAGCACCACTTTCGCCGCGGGAGAAGAGACCCAGTACTTC
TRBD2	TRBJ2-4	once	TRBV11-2	CASSLGVLAGGPRKNIQYF	TGTGCCAGCAGCTTAGGTGTACTAGCGGGAGGGCCACGCAAAAACATTCAGTACTTC
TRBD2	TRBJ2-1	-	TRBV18	CASSRTSGAYNEQFF	TGTGCCAGCTCAAGGACTAGCGGGGCCTACAATGAGCAGTTCTTC
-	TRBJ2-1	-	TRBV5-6	CASSRDLYNEQFF	TGTGCCAGCAGCCGGGATTTATACAATGAGCAGTTCTTC
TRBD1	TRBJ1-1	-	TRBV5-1	CASSQGEVWRNTEAFF	TGCGCCAGCAGCCAGGGGGAGGTTTGGAGGAACACTGAAGCTTTCTTT
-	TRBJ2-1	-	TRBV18	CASSPEGDRDEQFF	TGTGCCAGCTCACCTGAGGGGGATCGGGATGAGCAGTTCTTC
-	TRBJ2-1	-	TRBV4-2	CASSQARHNEQFF	TGTGCCAGCAGCCAAGCGCGGCACAATGAGCAGTTCTTC
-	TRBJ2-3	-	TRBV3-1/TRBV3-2	CASSQVWGGGPSF	TGTGCCAGCAGCCAAGTATGGGGAGGAGGACCTTCTTTT
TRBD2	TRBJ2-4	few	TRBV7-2	CASSQSSGRTNIQYF	TGTGCCAGCAGCCAATCGAGCGGGAGGACCAACATTCAGTACTTC
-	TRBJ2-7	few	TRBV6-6	CASKRGGGSVAYEQYF	TGTGCCAGCAAGAGGGGGGGCGGGAGCGTAGCCTACGAGCAGTACTTC
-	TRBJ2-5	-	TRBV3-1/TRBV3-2	CASSPPRGGWVETQYF	TGTGCCAGCAGCCCCCCTAGGGGCGGTTGGGTAGAGACCCAGTACTTC
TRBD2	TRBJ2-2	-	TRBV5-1	CASSLRWGVVFRGSGETGELFF	TGCGCCAGCAGCTTGCGCTGGGGTGTGGTTTTTCGCGGGAGTGGAGAGACCGGGGAGCTGTTTTTT
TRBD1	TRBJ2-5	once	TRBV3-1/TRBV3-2	CASRRTGETETQYF	TGTGCCAGCAGGCGGACAGGGGAAACGGAGACCCAGTACTTC
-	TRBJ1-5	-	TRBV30	CAWSVPHTQPQHF	TGTGCCTGGAGTGTACCCCACACCCAGCCCCAGCATTTT
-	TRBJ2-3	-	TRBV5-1	CASSILGTDTQYF	TGCGCCAGCAGCATACTTGGCACAGATACGCAGTATTTT
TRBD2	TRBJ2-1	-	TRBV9	CASSIRTSGVAEQFF	TGTGCCAGCAGCATACGGACTAGTGGAGTCGCTGAGCAGTTCTTC
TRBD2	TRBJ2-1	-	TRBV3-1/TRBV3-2	CASSQAAGGQGNEQFF	TGTGCCAGCAGCCAGGCAGCGGGAGGCCAGGGGAATGAGCAGTTCTTC
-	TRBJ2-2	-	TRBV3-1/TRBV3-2	CASSRKTGGNTGELFF	TGTGCCAGCAGCCGAAAGACAGGCGGGAACACCGGGGAGCTGTTTTTT
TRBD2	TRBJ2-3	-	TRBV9	CASSVDIGRSTDTQYF	TGTGCCAGCAGCGTAGATATCGGGAGGAGCACAGATACGCAGTATTTT
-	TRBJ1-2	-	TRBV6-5	CASSYASGAPGYTF	TGTGCCAGCAGTTACGCCTCAGGGGCCCCTGGCTACACCTTC
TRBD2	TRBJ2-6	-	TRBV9	CASSPRLAGGSNGANVLTF	TGTGCCAGCAGCCCGCGACTAGCGGGAGGGAGTAATGGGGCCAACGTCCTGACTTTC
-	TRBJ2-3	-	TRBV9	CASSAQGYTQYF	TGTGCCAGCAGCGCACAGGGTTATACGCAGTATTTT
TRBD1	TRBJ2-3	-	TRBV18	CASSPTGTGGTDTQYF	TGTGCCAGCTCACCGACCGGGACAGGGGGCACAGATACGCAGTATTTT
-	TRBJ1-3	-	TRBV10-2	CASSDPGAGNTIYF	TGCGCCAGCAGTGACCCAGGGGCGGGAAACACCATATATTTT
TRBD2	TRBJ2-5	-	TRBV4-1	CASSQFGTSGRGTQETQYF	TGCGCCAGCAGCCAATTCGGGACTAGCGGGAGAGGGACTCAAGAGACCCAGTACTTC
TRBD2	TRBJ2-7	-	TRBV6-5	CASTLAGHYEQYF	TGTGCCAGCACGCTAGCGGGGCACTACGAGCAGTACTTC
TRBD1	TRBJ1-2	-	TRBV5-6	CASSLRGRDGYTF	TGTGCCAGCAGCCTCAGGGGGCGAGACGGCTACACCTTC
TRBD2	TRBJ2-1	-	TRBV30	CAWSQPRTSGYNEQFF	TGTGCCTGGAGCCAACCGCGGACTAGCGGATACAATGAGCAGTTCTTC
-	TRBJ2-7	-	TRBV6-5	CASSSSGTYPPGEQYF	TGTGCCAGCAGTTCTTCCGGGACTTATCCTCCCGGCGAGCAGTACTTC
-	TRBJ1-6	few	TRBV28	CASKIGGGGYNSPLHF	TGTGCCAGCAAAATTGGGGGGGGCGGGTATAATTCACCCCTCCACTTT
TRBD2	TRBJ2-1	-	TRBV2	CASSEVVAGGGNEQFF	TGTGCCAGCAGTGAAGTTGTGGCGGGAGGCGGTAACGAGCAGTTCTTC
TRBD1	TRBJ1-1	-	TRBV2	CASIRVTGANTEAFF	TGTGCCAGCATAAGAGTGACAGGGGCGAACACTGAAGCTTTCTTT
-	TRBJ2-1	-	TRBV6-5	CASRGEVSNEQFF	TGTGCCAGCAGGGGGGAGGTAAGCAATGAGCAGTTCTTC
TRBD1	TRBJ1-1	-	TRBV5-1	CASSPGTVNTEAFF	TGCGCCAGCAGCCCGGGGACAGTGAACACTGAAGCTTTCTTT